The following is a TCR beta chain sequence with its context. What it binds is not known. The germline V gene encodes CDR1 SGHRS and CDR2 YFSETQ. Trimming shortened V by 4 bases and J by 9 bases, and 20 bases separated the two germline ends. This CDR3 has 15 residues. Only in-frame clones appear in the TCRdb table, and some are missing; sequencing was by immunoSEQ multiplex PCR. Among roughly 88,000 clones listed, roughly 86% were seen once. The entry originates in a study of OX40 agonist ivuxolimab in advanced cancers. About the research overall: While on treatment, patients had intravenous ivuxolimab at 0.01 to 10 mg/kg every 2 weeks.

Study findings and constraints: There were also nonresponders showing low normalized T-cell clonal expansion.

Here the sequenced sample was CD4+ or CD8+ T cells sorted from blood, taken in a trial of the OX40 agonist ivuxolimab. The source of this sequence is an adult with an advanced solid tumor such as melanoma, head and neck, liver or kidney cancer. V usage is TRBV5-1 and J usage is TRBJ2-1; D is perhaps TRBD1 or TRBD2 (6 bases each). The CDR3 here is CASSVQGTGSGEQFF. Written as DNA, the CDR3 is TGCGCCAGCAGCGTACAGGGTACCGGGAGTGGTGAGCAGTTCTTC.